This TCR beta chain was identified in a study of T cells in Graves' hyperthyroidism and ophthalmopathy. Many counts were recorded for this clonotype. Amplification of TCR beta CDR3 regions was performed using RNA transcripts as template. The primer set for the first-round RT-PCR of the TCR CDR3 was HTBI. Using its own MiXCR run on the multiplex PCR reads, TCRdb lists one record per CDR3 protein. The data contain roughly 500,000 distinct CDR3 sequences, approximately 25% of them singletons. PBMCs were collected from an approximately 9.3 ml volume of fresh peripheral blood. Material: blood. This sequence was found in a woman aged 25-40 years with Graves' ophthalmopathy.

CDR3 sequence (DNA): TGTGCCACCAGCGGGGGCAATCAGCCCCAGCATTTT. Translating gives CATSGGNQPQHF. The chain joins TRBV24-1 to TRBJ1-5; the D is unclear. The V end lost 7 bases, the J end lost 2 bases, and 5 bases lay between the germline ends. Germline CDR1 KGHDR, CDR2 SFDVKD. The CDR3 length is 12 residues.